These T cell receptor beta chains were read from a single sample in a study of liver allograft versus peripheral blood T cells. TCRdb re-derived calls from the reads in MiXCR, one entry per CDR3 protein. The sample gives a few thousand distinct CDR3 sequences, roughly 15% of which show up once; 20% to 25% is in the top ten. These receptors were collected from a human patient who had a liver transplant. Among the T cells, some may be from the graft donor. Both conserved end residues are part of each CDR3. The order of the fields is D gene, J gene, clone size, V gene, CDR3 DNA, CDR3 protein. D genes are given only for firm matches. Size is stated as once, few or many counts, or a class when the clone is expanded.

>NA|TRBJ1-1|large|TRBV9
TGTGCCAGCAGCGTAGGAACAGGTTCGAACACTGAAGCTTTCTTT
CASSVGTGSNTEAFF
>NA|TRBJ1-1|many|TRBV6-6
TGTGCCAGCAGTTATGGGGTGGGGACTGAAGCTTTCTTT
CASSYGVGTEAFF
>TRBD1|TRBJ1-5|many|TRBV9
TGTGCCAGCAGCGCGGGGACAGGGAGTCAGCCCCAGCATTTT
CASSAGTGSQPQHF
>NA|TRBJ1-3|medium-sized|TRBV5-6
TGTGCCAGCAGCCGGGGCAGAAACACCATATATTTT
CASSRGRNTIYF
>NA|TRBJ1-5|medium-sized|TRBV19
TGTGCCAGCGCATCTCGGGGTCAGCCCCAGCATTTT
CASASRGQPQHF
>NA|TRBJ1-6|medium-sized|TRBV6-1
TGTGCCAGCAGTGAACAGGAAAATTCACCCCTCCACTTT
CASSEQENSPLHF
>NA|TRBJ2-3|medium-sized|TRBV18
TGTGCCAGCTCACTTCAGGGGTCTTACACAGATACGCAGTATTTT
CASSLQGSYTDTQYF
>NA|TRBJ1-2|medium-sized|TRBV20-1
TGCAGTGCTCCTCCTACCGAGGAGTTTGGCTACACCTTC
CSAPPTEEFGYTF
>NA|TRBJ1-2|large|TRBV7-9
TGTGCCAGCACTGGAAGCCCTTATGAGTTTACCTTC
CASTGSPYEFTF
>TRBD1|TRBJ1-4|large|TRBV6-2/TRBV6-3
TGTGCCAGCAGTAGGGGACAGGAGAATGAAAAACTGTTTTTT
CASSRGQENEKLFF
>NA|TRBJ1-1|medium-sized|TRBV7-9
TGTGCCAGCAGGGCGGACAGTTCGAACACTGAAGCTTTCTTT
CASRADSSNTEAFF
>NA|TRBJ1-2|large|TRBV6-6
TGTGCCAGCAGTTACACCACGACAGATCACTATGGCTACACCTTC
CASSYTTTDHYGYTF
>NA|TRBJ1-1|medium-sized|TRBV24-1
TGTGCCACCAGTGATGGGGGGACTGAAGCTTTCTTT
CATSDGGTEAFF
>NA|TRBJ1-2|medium-sized|TRBV5-6
TGTGCCAGCAGCTTATTAACTGGTGGCTACACCTTC
CASSLLTGGYTF
>TRBD2|TRBJ2-1|few|TRBV12-3/TRBV12-4
TGTGCCAGCAGTTTAGGATGGAGGACTAGCGGGGGCGCCGGGGCCCATGAGCAGTTCTTC
CASSLGWRTSGGAGAHEQFF
>TRBD1|TRBJ1-1|medium-sized|TRBV20-1
TGCAGTGCTAGGGACAGGGGGCGATACACTGAAGCTTTCTTT
CSARDRGRYTEAFF
>NA|TRBJ1-5|few|TRBV7-9
TGTGCCAGCAGCTCTGGGGGCGGCCGACAGCCCCAGCATTTT
CASSSGGGRQPQHF